Below are 30 T cell receptor beta chains sequenced from a single sample in a study of T cells in tuberculosis. The method was immunoSEQ multiplex PCR; TCRdb's version includes in-frame clones alone and lacks a portion of them. This sample yields tens of thousands of clones, of which 93% are seen a single time; approximately 7.5% belongs to the top ten. Sequencing input: PBMCs. All receptors come from a donor between 10 and 29 years old with latent tuberculosis or without tuberculosis infection.

V gene TRBV19 combines with J gene TRBJ1-2; D is unresolved. CDR1 is LNHDA, CDR2 SQIVND, per germline (reference sequence). V lost 3 bases and J lost 7, with 9 bases in between. The CDR3 is made up of 12 amino acids. CDR3: CASSIGVGGYTF. In DNA form, the CDR3 reads TGTGCCAGTAGTATCGGGGTGGGTGGCTACACCTTC.

This chain uses TRBV6-4 with TRBJ2-3; TRBD1 matches 9 bases. Trimming removed 0 bases from V and 1 base from J; junction bases left unmatched: 2. Germline CDR1 MRHNA, CDR2 SNTAGT. The CDR3 totals 16 residues. The CDR3 region has the DNA TGTGCCAGCAGTGACTCTACAGGGGGCGGCACAGATACGCAGTATTTT. Amino acids: CASSDSTGGGTDTQYF.

The chain employs TRBV29-1 and TRBJ1-1; no reliable D call. CDR1 SQVTM and CDR2 ANQGSEA come from the germline V gene. CDR3 length equals 14 residues. V was clipped by 2 bases and J by 2 bases, with 12 bases between them. The CDR3 protein is CSVEIGGLNTEAFF. The CDR3 nucleotides are TGCAGCGTTGAAATTGGAGGACTAAACACTGAAGCTTTCTTT.

The V and J genes are TRBV5-1 and TRBJ2-7, with D possibly matching TRBD2 (6 bases). The CDR3 length is 15 residues. Trimming took 1 base from V and 0 from J, leaving 11 bases between them. Germline lookup yields CDR1 SGHRS and CDR2 YFSETQ. The CDR3 loop is CASSLWAGSSYEQYF. The CDR3 nucleotides read TGCGCCAGCAGCTTGTGGGCGGGGAGCTCCTACGAGCAGTACTTC.

The chain combines TRBV4-1 with TRBJ1-4; D is undetermined. The CDR3 runs 13 residues. CDR1 and CDR2 (germline): MGHRA, YSYEKL. Trimming removed 0 bases at V and 11 bases at J, with 10 bases between. The CDR3 here is CASSQDGGFKLFF. Here the CDR3 DNA reads TGCGCCAGCAGCCAAGATGGAGGCTTCAAACTGTTTTTT.

The CDR3 region has the DNA TGCGCCAGCAGCCAAAACTACCCGGAAGAGACCCAGTACTTC. Protein: CASSQNYPEETQYF. The genes are TRBV4-1 and TRBJ2-5; D is undetermined. Germline CDR1 reads MGHRA; CDR2 reads YSYEKL. The V end was cut by 2 bases, the J end by 3 bases, with 10 bases between. This CDR3 has 14 amino acids.

V usage is TRBV13 and J usage is TRBJ2-1, with D maybe TRBD2 (5 bases). V lost 5 bases and J lost 9, with 17 bases in between. The CDR3 spans 14 residues. The germline CDR1 and CDR2 sequences are PRHDT and FYEKMQ (reference sequence). The CDR3 nucleotides are TGTGCCAGCAGCCTCTCCTCACAACGGGGTGAGCAGTTCTTC. Encoded protein: CASSLSSQRGEQFF.

The chain has TRBV5-5 and TRBJ1-2; D not resolved. Trimming stripped 3 bases from V and 2 bases from J, with 11 bases between. This CDR3 has 14 amino acids. Germline CDR1 is SGHKS and CDR2 is YYEKEE (reference sequence). The CDR3 sequence is CASSSLSENYGYTF. The CDR3 region has the DNA TGTGCCAGCAGCTCCCTCAGTGAAAACTATGGCTACACCTTC. The variable domain in full, with the rest retrieved from reference TRBV5-5 and TRBJ1-2, is DAGVTQSPTHLIKTRGQQVTLRCSPISGHKSVSWYQQVLGQGPQFIFQYYEKEERGRGNFPDRFSARQFPNYSSELNVNALLLGDSALYLCASSSLSENYGYTFGSGTRLTVV.

The chain recombines TRBV5-1 with TRBJ1-2; D ambiguous. The CDR3 consists of 15 residues. Between the trimmed V and J ends, which lost 2 bases and 4 bases, there was a span of 15 bases. CDR1 and CDR2 from the germline V gene are SGHRS and YFSETQ. The CDR3 DNA reads TGCGCCAGCAGCTTAGGTTGGGGAGATTCCTATGGCTACACCTTC. Encoded protein: CASSLGWGDSYGYTF.

The chain links TRBV10-3 to TRBJ2-3; 13 bases align to TRBD2. The CDR3 is made up of 19 amino acids. The germline gives CDR1 ENHRY, CDR2 SYGVKD. Trimming at V came to 7 bases and at J to 6 bases, leaving 19 bases not matched to a gene. This chain's CDR3 is CAIKGLAGTSGALGDTQYF. CDR3 bases: TGTGCCATCAAGGGACTAGCGGGGACGTCGGGGGCCCTGGGGGATACGCAGTATTTT.

The chain combines TRBV5-4 with TRBJ2-1; 13 bases agree with TRBD2. J was trimmed by 10 bases and V by 4 bases; bases with no gene match: 8. CDR3 length equals 15 residues. CDR1 and CDR2 from the germline V gene are SGHNT and YYREEE (reference sequence). In nucleotides, the CDR3 is TGTGCCAGCAGCCCACTAGCGGGGGGGCTAGAGGAGCAGTTCTTC. Translating gives CASSPLAGGLEEQFF.

The chain carries TRBV6-5 and TRBJ1-5, with TRBD1 matching over 7 bases. There are 16 residues in the CDR3. Germline V gene sequence: CDR1 MNHEY, CDR2 SVGAGI. Trimming took 4 bases from V and 4 from J; bases not matched to a gene: 10. For the CDR3, the DNA is TGTGCCAGCAGTTTACCGGCCGGGACAGAGAATCAGCCCCAGCATTTT. This translates into CASSLPAGTENQPQHF.

This chain uses TRBV5-1 with TRBJ2-1, with TRBD2 matching 16 bases. Germline V gives CDR1 SGHRS, CDR2 YFSETQ. The V gene end was trimmed by 4 bases and the J gene end by 4 bases; junction bases not matched to a gene: 11. CDR3 length: 19 amino acids. The CDR3 here is CASSLNPGTSGGVYNEQFF. The CDR3 DNA reads TGCGCCAGCAGCCTTAATCCCGGGACTAGCGGGGGGGTTTACAATGAGCAGTTCTTC.

V usage is TRBV4-1 and J usage is TRBJ2-7; the D gene is possibly TRBD1 (5 bases). V shed 0 bases and J shed 0 bases, with 24 bases lying between them. The V gene's germline CDR1 is MGHRA and CDR2 YSYEKL. The CDR3 length is 20 residues. CDR3 DNA sequence: TGCGCCAGCAGCCAAGAACCCAACCATCTCATTGGCAGGGTCTCCTACGAGCAGTACTTC. Protein: CASSQEPNHLIGRVSYEQYF.

This clone was seen just once. This chain uses TRBV27 with TRBJ2-7; 12 nucleotides agree with TRBD1. V trimming: 8 bases; J trimming: 6 bases; junction bases outside the gene matches: 5. Per germline, CDR1 MNHEY and CDR2 SMNVEV (reference sequence). The CDR3 extends over 13 amino acids. The CDR3 nucleotides are TGTGCCAGCGGCCGGGACAGGGGGCGCGAGCAGTACTTC. Residues: CASGRDRGREQYF.

The CDR3: CASSLRGDGYGYTF. As DNA, the CDR3 is TGCGCCAGCAGCTTACGGGGGGATGGCTATGGCTACACCTTC. V gene TRBV5-1 combines with J gene TRBJ1-2, with D possibly being TRBD1 (5 bases). CDR1 and CDR2 (germline): SGHRS, YFSETQ. The CDR3 runs to 14 residues. Deletions cut 2 bases from V and 4 bases from J, with 12 bases between.

The chain recombines TRBV7-9 with TRBJ2-3; perhaps TRBD1 as D (5 bases). Germline loops: CDR1 SEHNR, CDR2 FQNEAQ (reference sequence). CDR3 length equals 16 residues. With 1 base removed from V and 0 bases from J, the gap between germline ends came to 11 bases. CDR3 DNA sequence: TGTGCCAGCAGCTTAGTGAGCAGGGATAGCACAGATACGCAGTATTTT. Translated: CASSLVSRDSTDTQYF.

This sequence joins TRBV7-2 and TRBJ2-7; perhaps TRBD2 as D (5 bases). The CDR3 totals 13 residues. Germline values: CDR1 SGHTA, CDR2 FQGNSA. Trimming pared 0 bases from V and 4 bases from J, leaving 7 bases between. CDR3 sequence reads: CASSLAPGYEQYF. CDR3 DNA: TGTGCCAGCAGCTTAGCACCGGGGTACGAGCAGTACTTC. Filled out from reference TRBV7-2 and TRBJ2-7, the complete variable domain reads GAGVSQSPSNKVTEKGKDVELRCDPISGHTALYWYRQSLGQGLEFLIYFQGNSAPDKSGLPSDRFSAERTGGSVSTLTIQRTQQEDSAVYLCASSLAPGYEQYFGPGTRLTVT.

This chain joins TRBV6-5 and TRBJ1-1, with 7 bases matching TRBD1. Per germline, CDR1 MNHEY and CDR2 SVGAGI. V dropped 6 bases and J dropped 3; count of bases not matched to a gene: 4. This CDR3 has 13 amino acids. The DNA for the CDR3 is TGTGCCAGCAGCTTCAGGGGGTACACTGAAGCTTTCTTT. Amino acid sequence: CASSFRGYTEAFF.

The V call is TRBV6-5, the J call TRBJ1-1; D is ambiguous. Per the germline V gene, CDR1 is MNHEY and CDR2 is SVGAGI. The CDR3 extends over 13 amino acids. Trimming cost V 3 bases and J 3 bases, with 8 bases left between them. This chain's CDR3 is CASSYPQYTEAFF. The CDR3 DNA reads TGTGCCAGCAGTTATCCACAGTACACTGAAGCTTTCTTT.

J is TRBJ2-5 and V is TRBV25-1; 9 positions agree with TRBD1. This CDR3 has 15 residues. Unmatched junction bases numbered 10, after V lost 7 bases and J lost 4 bases. Germline loops: CDR1 MGHDK, CDR2 SYGVNS. In DNA form, the CDR3 reads TGTGCCAGCACAAAGGACAGGGGATTAGGAGAGACCCAGTACTTC. This sequence encodes CASTKDRGLGETQYF.

This clone was seen just once. The rearrangement links TRBV27 to TRBJ2-7; maybe TRBD1 (5 bases). Germline CDR1 and CDR2: MNHEY and SMNVEV (reference sequence). The CDR3 is 15 amino acids. Trimming removed 5 bases at V and 2 bases at J, with 16 bases between. The CDR3 DNA is TGTGCCAGCAGTGAGAAGAGGACATTAACCTACGAGCAGTACTTC. This translates into CASSEKRTLTYEQYF.

The chain is built from TRBV5-4 and TRBJ2-6; D may be TRBD1 (5 bases). This CDR3 is built from 15 residues. From germline, CDR1 is SGHNT and CDR2 YYREEE (reference sequence). The V end was cut by 3 bases, the J end by 2 bases, with 9 bases between. The CDR3 DNA reads as TGTGCCAGCAGCTCACAGGCTCCTGGGGCCAACGTCCTGACTTTC. Protein sequence: CASSSQAPGANVLTF.

The chain recombines TRBV6-1 with TRBJ1-5; D is perhaps TRBD1 (6 bases). This CDR3 comprises 15 residues. Between the trimmed V and J ends, which lost 4 bases and 0 bases, there was a span of 10 bases. Germline V CDR1 and CDR2: MNHNS, SASEGT. The CDR3 loop reads CASSGPTGSNQPQHF. The DNA for the CDR3 is TGTGCCAGCAGTGGGCCGACAGGTAGCAATCAGCCCCAGCATTTT.

The gene calls are TRBV27 and TRBJ1-5; the match to TRBD1 covers 7 bases. The germline gives CDR1 MNHEY, CDR2 SMNVEV (reference sequence). The CDR3 has 13 amino acids. With 3 bases clipped from V and 13 bases from J, the junction kept 9 bases outside the gene matches. For the CDR3, the DNA is TGTGCCAGCAGTTTCGGACCAGAGACAGGGCAGCATTTT. This sequence encodes CASSFGPETGQHF.

V usage is TRBV9 and J usage is TRBJ2-5; D may be TRBD1 (5 bases). Germline V gives CDR1 SGDLS, CDR2 YYNGEE. The V gene lost 4 bases and the J gene lost 5 bases, with 15 bases spanning the gap. The CDR3 is 14 amino acids. The chain's CDR3 is CASSKDGRAETQYF. The CDR3 coding sequence is TGTGCCAGCAGCAAAGACGGCAGGGCGGAGACCCAGTACTTC.

The V and J genes are TRBV25-1 and TRBJ2-7, with 8 nucleotides matching TRBD2. V dropped 4 bases and J dropped 7; count of bases not matched to a gene: 6. This CDR3 region has 13 residues. CDR1 is MGHDK, CDR2 SYGVNS, per germline. CDR3 nucleotide sequence: TGTGCCAGCAGTGTCACGAGCGGGGGAGAGCAGTACTTC. Protein sequence: CASSVTSGGEQYF.

The chain has TRBV7-6 and TRBJ2-6; a possible D gene is TRBD2 (8 bases). The length of the CDR3 is 20 residues. V was trimmed by 4 bases and J by 0 bases, leaving 22 bases between them. Germline V gene lookup returns CDR1 SGHVS and CDR2 FNYEAQ. The CDR3 coding sequence is TGTGCCAGCAGCTGGGCCGGGAGGGGGCCAGAGGCCTCTGGGGCCAACGTCCTGACTTTC. Protein product: CASSWAGRGPEASGANVLTF.

This clone was detected once. V and J are TRBV19 and TRBJ2-3; TRBD1 might be the D (6 bases). Germline-derived CDR1 and CDR2 are LNHDA and SQIVND (reference sequence). CDR3 length: 17 amino acids. Trimming took off 4 bases at V and 13 bases at J, with 30 bases between the two ends. The CDR3 is CASSTPPQGLSSSSKYF. CDR3 coding DNA: TGTGCCAGTAGTACACCCCCCCAGGGGTTGTCTTCCAGTAGCAAGTATTTT. Based on the CDR3 plus reference TRBV19 and TRBJ2-3, the full variable domain is DGGITQSPKYLFRKEGQNVTLSCEQNLNHDAMYWYRQDPGQGLRLIYYSQIVNDFQKGDIAEGYSVSREKKESFPLTVTSAQKNPTAFYLCASSTPPQGLSSSSKYFGPGTRLTVL.

The V and J genes are TRBV9 and TRBJ1-5; D ambiguous. V was trimmed by 4 bases and J by 5 bases, leaving 13 bases between them. Germline-derived CDR1 and CDR2 are SGDLS and YYNGEE. The length of the CDR3 is 14 residues. The DNA of the CDR3 is TGTGCCAGCAGCCCCGGAGAGTATGATCAGCCCCAGCATTTT. Protein: CASSPGEYDQPQHF.